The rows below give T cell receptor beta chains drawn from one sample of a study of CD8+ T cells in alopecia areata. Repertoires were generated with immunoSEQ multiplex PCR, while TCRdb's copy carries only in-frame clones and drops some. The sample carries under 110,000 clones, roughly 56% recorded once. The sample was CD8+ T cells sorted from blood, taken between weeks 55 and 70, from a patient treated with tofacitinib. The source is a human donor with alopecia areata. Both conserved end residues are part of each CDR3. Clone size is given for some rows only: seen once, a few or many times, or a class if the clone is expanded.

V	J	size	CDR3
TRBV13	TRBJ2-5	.	CASSNSGGQETQYF
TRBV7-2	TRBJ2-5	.	CASSLAGGYQETQYF
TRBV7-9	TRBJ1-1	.	CASSLGATEAFF
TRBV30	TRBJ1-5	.	CATGGYSNQPQHF
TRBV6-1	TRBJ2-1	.	CASSDRGLYEQFF
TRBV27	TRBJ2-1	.	CASRKGAWQFF
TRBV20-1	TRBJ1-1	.	CSARATEAFF
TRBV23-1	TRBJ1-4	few	CASSHTGQGMEKLFF
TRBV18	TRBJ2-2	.	CASSPRKGRLFF
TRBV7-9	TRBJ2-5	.	CASSQPSGGPRTQYF
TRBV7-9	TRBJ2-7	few	CASSLVGRMTGFYEQYF
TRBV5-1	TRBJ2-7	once	CASSLGSRVHYEQYF
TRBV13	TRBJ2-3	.	CASSSTYTQYF
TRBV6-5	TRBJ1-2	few	CASRLGQPHGYTF
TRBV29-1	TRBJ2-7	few	CSGRSGSTYEQYF
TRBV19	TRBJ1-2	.	CASSSGTGYYGYTF
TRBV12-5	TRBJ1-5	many	CASGATKQPQHF
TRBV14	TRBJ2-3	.	CASGATSAQYF
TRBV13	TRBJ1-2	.	CASSPGQAYGYTF
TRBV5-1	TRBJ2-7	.	CASSPKQGTYEQYF
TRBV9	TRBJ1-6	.	CASSGPGQGLNSPLHF
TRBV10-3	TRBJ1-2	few	CAIKDREGYTF
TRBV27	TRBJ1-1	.	CASSLTGVNTEAFF
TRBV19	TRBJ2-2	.	CASSLASSTGELFF
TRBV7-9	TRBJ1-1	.	CASSTTFTGPEAFF
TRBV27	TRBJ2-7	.	CASSLDLRGNYEQYF
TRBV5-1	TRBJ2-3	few	CASSSDSTDTQYF
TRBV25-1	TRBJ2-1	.	CASSEIHEQFF
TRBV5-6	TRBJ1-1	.	CASSSGRNTEAFF
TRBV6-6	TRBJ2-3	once	CASFHPGTPTDTQYF
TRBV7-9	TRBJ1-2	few	CASSSPDRVGGYTF
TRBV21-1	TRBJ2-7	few	CASTPKRQFYEQYF
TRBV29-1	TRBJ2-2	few	CSVEFLGTNTGELFF
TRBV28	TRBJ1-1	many	CASTQTRQGRTEAFF
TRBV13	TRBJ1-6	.	CASSFGQGGSPLHF
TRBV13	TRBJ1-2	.	CASSLSGAYGYTF
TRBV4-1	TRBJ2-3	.	CASSQVPGADTQYF
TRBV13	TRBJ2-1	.	CASSPTTSGAGDNEQFF
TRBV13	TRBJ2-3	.	CASSFWGAADTQYF
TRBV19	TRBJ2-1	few	CASKVAGSYNEQFF
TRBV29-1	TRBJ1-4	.	CSVSGLTNEKLFF
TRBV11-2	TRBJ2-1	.	CASSFTSDNEQFF
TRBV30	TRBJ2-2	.	CAWSGGGTGELFF
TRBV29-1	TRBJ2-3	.	CSAGDRVDTDTQYF
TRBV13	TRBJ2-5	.	CASSLGQTQYF
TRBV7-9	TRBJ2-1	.	CASRADYNEQFF
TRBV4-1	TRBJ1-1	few	CASSQDSRGMQAFF